Sequencing of this TCR beta chain was carried out in a study of blood T cell repertoires in COVID-19. Study summary: Samples came from the United States, Italy and Spain, spanning acute and convalescent COVID-19. The analysed material was cDNA or gDNA that came from T cells, B-cell-depleted T cells, or PBMCs.

Authors' methods: Amplification of reference gene primers provided the estimated nucleated cell counts. Method: immunoSEQ multiplex PCR; TCRdb's copy keeps in-frame clones and lacks some. The D gene and trimming were derived from the DNA, and the V and J assignments and clone size from that table. The table shows about 85,000 clones, with 65% to 85% occurring only once. Germline lookup yields CDR1 LNHDA and CDR2 SQIVND (reference sequence). The CDR3 covers 13 residues. J gave up 13 bases and V 5 bases, and 7 bases lay outside the gene matches. The TCR comes from a man aged 55 to 70 with acute or convalescent COVID-19. The chain joins TRBV19 to TRBJ1-6, with TRBD1 matching 8 bases. Sequences were obtained from peripheral blood. The CDR3 loop reads CASSPGQGFPLHF. Here the CDR3 DNA reads TGTGCCAGTAGTCCAGGACAGGGCTTTCCCCTCCACTTT.